The 20 T cell receptor beta chains in this list originate from one sample, sequenced in a study of blood T cell repertoires in COVID-19. Method: immunoSEQ multiplex PCR; TCRdb's copy keeps in-frame clones and lacks some. The sample has hundreds of thousands of clones, 84% seen once. What was sequenced was peripheral blood. The receptors stem from a woman older than 75 with active or convalescent COVID-19.

The CDR3 DNA follows: TGTGCCAGCAGCCACGGGGTAGCGGGAGGGCCCGAGGAGACCCAGTACTTC. This gives the protein CASSHGVAGGPEETQYF. The chain recombines TRBV4-2 with TRBJ2-5; TRBD2 agrees at 11 bases. This CDR3 spans 17 amino acids. Looked up from germline, CDR1 is LGHNA and CDR2 is YNFKEQ. Unmatched junction bases numbered 11, after V lost 3 bases and J lost 5 bases.

The chain uses TRBV6-6 and TRBJ1-5, with 8 bases that match TRBD1. The CDR3 is 17 amino acids. In germline, CDR1 is MNHNY, CDR2 SVGAGI (reference sequence). V was clipped by 5 bases and J by 1 base; unmatched bases: 10. The CDR3 bases are TGTGCCAGCAGTCCCACCCCAGGGGGCAGGAGCAATCAGCCCCAGCATTTT. It is translated as CASSPTPGGRSNQPQHF.

This clone was seen just once. The V gene is TRBV10-3, the J gene TRBJ1-6; tentatively, D is TRBD1 (6 bases). The V end was cut by 0 bases, the J end by 5 bases, with 14 bases between. Germline-derived CDR1 and CDR2 are ENHRY and SYGVKD. This CDR3 is built from 17 residues. The CDR3 is CAISESRQVRDNSPLHF. The CDR3 DNA follows: TGTGCCATCAGTGAGTCGAGACAGGTCCGTGATAATTCACCCCTCCACTTT.

V gene TRBV5-5 combines with J gene TRBJ2-7; D remains ambiguous. V shed 0 bases and J shed 3 bases, with 7 bases lying between them. CDR1 and CDR2 from the germline V gene are SGHKS and YYEKEE (reference sequence). This CDR3 has 13 amino acids. In DNA, the CDR3 is TGTGCCAGCAGCTTGGAAAAATACTACGAGCAGTACTTC. It yields the protein CASSLEKYYEQYF. The variable domain in full, with the rest retrieved from reference TRBV5-5 and TRBJ2-7, is DAGVTQSPTHLIKTRGQQVTLRCSPISGHKSVSWYQQVLGQGPQFIFQYYEKEERGRGNFPDRFSARQFPNYSSELNVNALLLGDSALYLCASSLEKYYEQYFGPGTRLTVT.

The V gene is TRBV7-2, the J gene TRBJ1-1; 8 positions agree with TRBD1. V trimming: 4 bases; J trimming: 3 bases; junction bases outside the gene matches: 7. Germline V lookup: CDR1 SGHTA, CDR2 FQGNSA. The CDR3 consists of 15 residues. CDR3: CASSSRTGWDTEAFF. CDR3 nucleotides: TGTGCCAGCAGCTCCCGGACAGGGTGGGACACTGAAGCTTTCTTT.

The chain combines TRBV11-3 with TRBJ1-5, with TRBD1 matching 7 bases. CDR3 length: 14 residues. Per the germline V gene, CDR1 is SGHNT and CDR2 is YENEEA. V lost 5 bases, J lost 4 bases, and 5 bases stayed unmatched. CDR3 sequence: CASSTGQPNQPQHF. CDR3 DNA: TGTGCCAGCAGCACGGGACAGCCGAATCAGCCCCAGCATTTT.

The rearrangement joins TRBV6-1 to TRBJ2-3, with 7 positions matching TRBD1. The CDR3 runs to 14 residues. Germline lookup yields CDR1 MNHNS and CDR2 SASEGT. Trimming at V came to 5 bases and at J to 1 base, leaving 3 bases not matched to a gene. The CDR3 region has the DNA TGTGCCAGCAGTCGTGACAGGGGCACAGATACGCAGTATTTT. It codes for CASSRDRGTDTQYF.

This clone came up a few times. The rearrangement links TRBV7-6 to TRBJ2-7, with 8 positions matching TRBD1. With V trimmed by 5 bases and J by 3 bases, 3 bases remained unmatched. Germline V CDR1 and CDR2: SGHVS, FNYEAQ. The CDR3 spans 13 residues. CDR3 coding DNA: TGTGCCAGCAGCCACAGGGGGAGCTACGAGCAGTACTTC. Protein: CASSHRGSYEQYF. Together with reference TRBV7-6 and TRBJ2-7, the CDR3 gives the full variable domain: GAGVSQSPRYKVTKRGQDVALRCDPISGHVSLYWYRQALGQGPEFLTYFNYEAQQDKSGLPNDRFSAERPEGSISTLTIQRTEQRDSAMYRCASSHRGSYEQYFGPGTRLTVT.

This chain links TRBV11-3 with TRBJ2-1; 7 bases match TRBD1. The ends lost 5 bases at V and 8 bases at J; junction bases unmatched: 6. This CDR3 spans 13 amino acids. The germline V gene has CDR1 SGHNT and CDR2 YENEEA. The CDR3 protein is CASSPRQGYEQFF. The CDR3 DNA sequence: TGTGCCAGCAGCCCGAGACAGGGTTATGAGCAGTTCTTC. Using reference TRBV11-3 and TRBJ2-1 for the parts outside the CDR3, the full variable domain is EAGVVQSPRYKIIEKKQPVAFWCNPISGHNTLYWYLQNLGQGPELLIRYENEEAVDDSQLPKDRFSAERLKGVDSTLKIQPAELGDSAVYLCASSPRQGYEQFFGPGTRLTVL.

The chain is built from TRBV7-2 and TRBJ2-1; D is perhaps TRBD2 (6 bases). The germline V and J ends were trimmed by 3 bases and 9 bases, with 18 bases remaining between them. The CDR3 loop spans 15 amino acids. Germline values: CDR1 SGHTA, CDR2 FQGNSA. The CDR3 spells CASSFRDSLWGEQFF. CDR3 DNA: TGTGCCAGCAGCTTCCGGGACTCACTTTGGGGTGAGCAGTTCTTC.

The chain couples TRBV4-1 to TRBJ1-2; D gene ambiguous. Trimming took 1 base from V and 7 from J, leaving 4 bases between them. CDR3 length: 11 amino acids. Germline-derived CDR1 and CDR2 are MGHRA and YSYEKL. Here the CDR3 reads CASSQGLGYTF. In DNA form, the CDR3 reads TGCGCCAGCAGCCAAGGACTTGGCTACACCTTC.

This clone was observed a single time. This chain connects TRBV5-1 to TRBJ2-7, with D perhaps matching TRBD1 (5 bases). CDR3 length: 14 residues. Germline V gene data show CDR1 as SGHRS and CDR2 as YFSETQ. Trimming took off 1 base at V and 2 bases at J, with 10 bases between the two ends. CDR3 residues: CASSLSAGTYEQYF. The CDR3 region has the DNA TGCGCCAGCAGCTTGAGCGCAGGGACCTACGAGCAGTACTTC.

This chain uses TRBV7-9 with TRBJ2-1, with 9 bases that match TRBD2. Germline assignment: CDR1 SEHNR and CDR2 FQNEAQ (reference sequence). This CDR3 region has 16 residues. V shed 1 base, J shed 7 bases, and the junction held 8 bases outside the gene matches. In DNA form, the CDR3 reads TGTGCCAGCAGCTTAGATTCTGGCGGGAGGGTAAATGAGCAGTTCTTC. Its translation: CASSLDSGGRVNEQFF.

This sequence joins TRBV27 and TRBJ2-7; 7 bases align to TRBD1. CDR1 and CDR2 (germline): MNHEY, SMNVEV (reference sequence). The ends lost 0 bases at V and 0 bases at J; junction bases unmatched: 5. CDR3 size: 16 residues. The CDR3 loop reads CASSLSSGTVSYEQYF. The CDR3 DNA reads TGTGCCAGCAGTTTATCCTCCGGGACAGTCTCCTACGAGCAGTACTTC.

This chain uses TRBV30 with TRBJ1-6; perhaps TRBD1 as D (5 bases). Trimming removed 4 bases from V and 10 bases from J, with 20 bases in between. The CDR3 length is 15 residues. Germline CDR1 GTSNPN, CDR2 SVGIG (reference sequence). CDR3 residues: CAWMREGRLSSPLHF. CDR3 sequence (DNA): TGTGCCTGGATGAGGGAGGGGAGGCTTAGCTCACCCCTCCACTTT.

This chain links TRBV6-5 with TRBJ1-5, with a possible D match to TRBD1 (5 bases). Germline V gene sequence: CDR1 MNHEY, CDR2 SVGAGI. V gave up 2 bases and J gave up 2 bases, with 10 bases separating them. The CDR3 runs 15 residues. CDR3 DNA sequence: TGTGCCAGCAGTTACACAGGTGAGGGCAATCAGCCCCAGCATTTT. Translated: CASSYTGEGNQPQHF.

The chain recombines TRBV11-2 with TRBJ2-7, with D possibly matching TRBD1 (6 bases). Germline V gene sequence: CDR1 SGHAT, CDR2 FQNNGV. V dropped 1 base and J dropped 0 bases, with 10 bases sitting between them. This CDR3 region has 15 residues. The CDR3 DNA reads TGTGCCAGCAGCTTAGTCGCAGGGGTCTCCTACGAGCAGTACTTC. This codes for CASSLVAGVSYEQYF.

V gene TRBV24-1 combines with J gene TRBJ1-1, with D hard to call. The germline V and J ends were trimmed by 0 bases and 2 bases, with 3 bases remaining between them. This CDR3 has 13 residues. From germline, CDR1 is KGHDR and CDR2 SFDVKD. Here the CDR3 DNA reads TGTGCCACCAGTGATTTGTATAACACTGAAGCTTTCTTT. Translating it yields CATSDLYNTEAFF.

The chain couples TRBV25-1 to TRBJ1-2; TRBD1 matches 9 bases. CDR1 is MGHDK and CDR2 is SYGVNS in the germline V gene. With 2 bases clipped from V and 5 bases from J, the junction kept 9 bases outside the gene matches. The CDR3 is made up of 16 amino acids. CDR3 amino acids: CASSENQQGAVYGYTF. The CDR3 DNA follows: TGTGCCAGCAGTGAAAATCAACAGGGGGCTGTTTATGGCTACACCTTC.

V gene TRBV5-1 combines with J gene TRBJ1-1; TRBD1 matches at 10 bases. With V trimmed by 0 bases and J by 10 bases, 9 bases remained unmatched. The germline V gene has CDR1 SGHRS and CDR2 YFSETQ. CDR3 length: 15 residues. The DNA of the CDR3 is TGCGCCAGCAGCTTGGAGGGGGGACAGGGGTATCCAGCTTTCTTT. Residues: CASSLEGGQGYPAFF.